This entry lists 9 T cell receptor beta chains sequenced from one sample in a study of blood T cell repertoires in COVID-19. Clones were read by immunoSEQ multiplex PCR, and TCRdb kept only the in-frame ones, dropping some. This table has over 60,000 clones, 90% appearing once. The source material was peripheral blood. Every receptor here comes from a man in his fifties with COVID-19, enrolled during active disease.

The chain joins TRBV19 to TRBJ1-1; D not certain. This CDR3 is 14 amino acids long. The V end lost 2 bases, the J end lost 7 bases, and 14 bases lay between the germline ends. Looked up from germline, CDR1 is LNHDA and CDR2 is SQIVND (reference sequence). CDR3 sequence (DNA): TGTGCCAGTAGTATAAGGCTGGGCCCACTTGAAGCTTTCTTT. Residues: CASSIRLGPLEAFF.

This rearrangement joins TRBV27 to TRBJ2-7, with a weak D call TRBD1 (6 bases). The germline V and J ends were trimmed by 2 bases and 7 bases, with 9 bases remaining between them. Germline CDR1 and CDR2: MNHEY and SMNVEV (reference sequence). The CDR3 consists of 12 residues. Here the CDR3 DNA reads TGTGCCAGCAGTTTAAGAGGGGGAGAGCAGTACTTC. Translating it yields CASSLRGGEQYF.

The rearrangement links TRBV6-5 to TRBJ2-3; D unclear. The CDR3 contains 12 residues. Germline V CDR1 and CDR2: MNHEY, SVGAGI. Trimming left V 6 bases short and J 6 bases short, with 10 bases between. Here the CDR3 DNA reads TGTGCCAGCAGCTACCAACGGGATACGCAGTATTTT. This gives the protein CASSYQRDTQYF.

The gene calls are TRBV19 and TRBJ2-7; 10 positions match TRBD2. CDR3 size: 16 residues. Looked up from germline, CDR1 is LNHDA and CDR2 is SQIVND (reference sequence). Trimming removed 6 bases from V and 2 bases from J; junction bases left unmatched: 10. The CDR3 DNA reads as TGTGCCAGTAGCGATGCTTATAGCGGGAGGACCTACGAGCAGTACTTC. As protein: CASSDAYSGRTYEQYF.

The rearrangement links TRBV10-3 to TRBJ2-3, with a possible D match to TRBD2 (5 bases). CDR3 size: 13 residues. V dropped 2 bases and J dropped 11 bases, with 14 bases sitting between them. Germline V gene data show CDR1 as ENHRY and CDR2 as SYGVKD. Here the CDR3 DNA reads TGTGCCATCAGTGAGATGGACTCACTGGGGCAGTATTTT. This sequence encodes CAISEMDSLGQYF.

This chain connects TRBV5-1 to TRBJ1-1; a possible D gene is TRBD1 (6 bases). Trimming cost V 1 base and J 2 bases, with 24 bases left between them. The CDR3 is 19 amino acids. Looked up from germline, CDR1 is SGHRS and CDR2 is YFSETQ. CDR3 nucleotide sequence: TGCGCCAGCAGCTTGACTAACAGGGCCCTAGAGTGGTCCAACACTGAAGCTTTCTTT. Protein sequence: CASSLTNRALEWSNTEAFF. Supplemented by reference TRBV5-1 and TRBJ1-1, the full variable domain reads KAGVTQTPRYLIKTRGQQVTLSCSPISGHRSVSWYQQTPGQGLQFLFEYFSETQRNKGNFPGRFSGRQFSNSRSEMNVSTLELGDSALYLCASSLTNRALEWSNTEAFFGQGTRLTVV.

V usage is TRBV28 and J usage is TRBJ1-5; 7 positions agree with TRBD1. J gave up 8 bases and V 11 bases, and 12 bases lay outside the gene matches. There are 13 residues in the CDR3. From germline, CDR1 is MDHEN and CDR2 SYDVKM. The CDR3, as DNA: TGTGCCGGGGGCAGACAGGGAAGAAAGCCCCAGCATTTT. As protein: CAGGRQGRKPQHF.

The chain links TRBV5-8 to TRBJ2-3, with a possible D match to TRBD2 (6 bases). The CDR3 sequence is 14 residues long. Germline values: CDR1 SGHTS, CDR2 YDEGEE. Trimming shortened V by 2 bases and J by 3 bases, and 10 bases separated the two germline ends. CDR3 DNA sequence: TGTGCCAGCAGCTTTGGGACTTTTACAGATACGCAGTATTTT. This gives the protein CASSFGTFTDTQYF.

This chain links TRBV28 with TRBJ2-5, with a tentative D call TRBD2 (6 bases). V was trimmed by 2 bases and J by 3 bases, leaving 13 bases between them. Germline CDR1 is MDHEN and CDR2 is SYDVKM. The CDR3 sequence is 15 residues long. The CDR3 DNA reads as TGTGCCAGCAGTTTACGTATGGCGGGGAAAGAGACCCAGTACTTC. Translation: CASSLRMAGKETQYF.